This T cell receptor beta chain was profiled in a study of beta chain features in type 1 diabetes. General observations from the study: For Type 1 diabetes patients, all four CD4+ subsets carried TCRB CDR3s that were moderately but significantly shorter.

Reverse transcription of all isolated RNA meant that expressed TCRB transcripts were sequenced. The assay was immunoSEQ multiplex PCR, and TCRdb's table has in-frame clones only and misses some. The table lists some 700,000 clones, around 15% of them singletons. CDR1 SGHNT and CDR2 YENEEA come from the germline V gene. CDR3 length: 14 amino acids. The V end was cut by 5 bases, the J end by 8 bases, with 16 bases between. With regard to this clone: No antigen is known for it.

The source is a man in his late teens or twenties with type 1 diabetes. Sequencing used naive CD4+ T cells from blood. The rearrangement joins TRBV11-3 to TRBJ2-1; D is perhaps TRBD2 (5 bases). In DNA, the CDR3 is TGTGCCAGCAGCGGTATGCGGGCTGGCGATGAGCAGTTCTTC. Its protein is CASSGMRAGDEQFF.